This T cell receptor beta chain comes out of a study of OX40 agonist ivuxolimab in advanced cancers. With autoimmune disease history or systemic immunosuppression, patients were excluded. Some clones are missing from TCRdb's copy, which holds only in-frame ones; the method was immunoSEQ multiplex PCR. The sample lists about 42,000 clones, 82% occurring once. The specimen was CD4+ or CD8+ T cells sorted from blood, collected in a trial of the OX40 agonist ivuxolimab. The origin of this receptor is an adult with an advanced solid tumor such as melanoma, head and neck, liver or kidney cancer.

The CDR3 protein is CASSQTRYTQYF. DNA of the CDR3: TGTGCCAGCAGCCAGACTAGATATACGCAGTATTTT. The chain joins TRBV7-2 to TRBJ2-3, with D perhaps TRBD2 (6 bases). This CDR3 contains 12 residues. Trimming took 5 bases from V and 7 from J, leaving 10 bases between them. The V gene's germline CDR1 is SGHTA and CDR2 FQGNSA.